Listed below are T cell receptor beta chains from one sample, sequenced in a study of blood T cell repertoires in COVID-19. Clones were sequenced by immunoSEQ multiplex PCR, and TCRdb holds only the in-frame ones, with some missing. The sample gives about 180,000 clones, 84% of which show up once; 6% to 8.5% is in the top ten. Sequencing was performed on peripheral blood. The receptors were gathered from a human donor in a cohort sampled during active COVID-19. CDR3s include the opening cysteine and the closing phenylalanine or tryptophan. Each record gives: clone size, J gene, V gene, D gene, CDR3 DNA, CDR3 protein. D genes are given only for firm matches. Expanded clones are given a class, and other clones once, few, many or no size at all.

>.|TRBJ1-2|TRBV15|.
TGTGCCACCAGCAGAGACACAGAATCCAGGGGCCACTATGGCTACACCTTC
CATSRDTESRGHYGYTF
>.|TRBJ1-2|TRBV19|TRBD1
TGTGCCAGTAGTTTCTCTCCGGACAGGGGAGGCTATGGCTACACCTTC
CASSFSPDRGGYGYTF
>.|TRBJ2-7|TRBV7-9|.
TGTGCCAGCAGCTTAGACGGGACAAGGCACGAGCAGTACTTC
CASSLDGTRHEQYF
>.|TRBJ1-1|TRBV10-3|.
TGTGCCATCAGTGATCCCCAGGGTATGAACACTGAAGCTTTCTTT
CAISDPQGMNTEAFF
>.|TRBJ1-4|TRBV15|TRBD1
TGTGCCACCAGCAGAGGGACAGGGGGAAAACTGTTTTTT
CATSRGTGGKLFF
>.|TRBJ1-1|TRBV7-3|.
TGTGCCAGCAGCTTAACAGGGGGTCGCGGCACTGAAGCTTTCTTT
CASSLTGGRGTEAFF
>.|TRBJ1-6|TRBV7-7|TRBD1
TGTGCCAGCAGCCGTAGGGGGCCCGAGTTTTCGGATTCACCCCTCCACTTT
CASSRRGPEFSDSPLHF
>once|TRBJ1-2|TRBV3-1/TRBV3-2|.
TGTGCCAGCAGCCATAGGTTCAGGGTAGGCTATGGCTACACCTTC
CASSHRFRVGYGYTF
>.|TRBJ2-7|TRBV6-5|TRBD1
TGTGCCAGCAGCCCAACAACAGGGGTGGAGCAGTACTTC
CASSPTTGVEQYF
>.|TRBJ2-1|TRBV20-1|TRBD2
TGCAGTGCTAGTCGCGGGGGGGCCGGTGAGCAGTTCTTC
CSASRGGAGEQFF
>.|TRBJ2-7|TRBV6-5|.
TGTGCCAGCCTCCTCACCGGGACACCCTCCTACGAGCAGTACTTC
CASLLTGTPSYEQYF
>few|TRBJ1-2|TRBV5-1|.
TGCGCCAGCAGCTTGGCAGGGGATTTTGGCTATGGCTACACCTTC
CASSLAGDFGYGYTF
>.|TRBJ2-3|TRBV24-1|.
TGTGCCACCAGTGACAACAGGGAAGATACGCAGTATTTT
CATSDNREDTQYF
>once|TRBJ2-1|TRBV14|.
TGTGCCAGCAGCCCCTGGGGGGACTCCCCCTCTCAGTTCTTC
CASSPWGDSPSQFF
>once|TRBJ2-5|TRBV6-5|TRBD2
TGTGCCAGCAGTCGGGGGGGTATACGGGAGACCCAGTACTTC
CASSRGGIRETQYF
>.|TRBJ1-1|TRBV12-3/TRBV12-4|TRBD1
TGTGCCAGCAGTACAACAGGGGGGACTGAAGCTTTCTTT
CASSTTGGTEAFF
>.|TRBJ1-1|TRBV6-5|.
TGTGCCAGCAGTTACTCGCAGGTGTATGAAGCTTTCTTT
CASSYSQVYEAFF